Each of the 9 T cell receptor beta chains below was sequenced from the same sample in a study of PD-1 blockade in mismatch repair-deficient tumors. Produced via immunoSEQ multiplex PCR; TCRdb's table is partial and in-frame only. Counted here are 50,000 or so clones, 77% occurring once; the ten biggest clones make up 2.5% to 4%. The specimen comprised PBMCs, sampled before pembrolizumab treatment. The receptors were sampled from an adult with mismatch repair-deficient cancer.

The chain is built from TRBV14 and TRBJ2-1, with no clear D. This CDR3 spans 11 amino acids. The V end lost 2 bases, the J end lost 7 bases, and 3 bases lay between the germline ends. In germline, CDR1 is SGHDN, CDR2 FVKESK. The CDR3 sequence: CASSQRNEQFF. DNA of the CDR3: TGTGCCAGCAGCCAAAGGAATGAGCAGTTCTTC.

This clone was seen a single time. The chain links TRBV5-6 to TRBJ1-2; possible D gene TRBD1, 5 bases. The V gene's germline CDR1 is SGHDT and CDR2 YYEEEE. There are 16 residues in the CDR3. Trimming took off 0 bases at V and 3 bases at J, with 15 bases between the two ends. The DNA of the CDR3 is TGTGCCAGCAGCTTGGGAGGGCAGGGACTTGACTATGGCTACACCTTC. This gives the protein CASSLGGQGLDYGYTF.

The gene calls are TRBV9 and TRBJ2-2, with D unclear. Germline CDR1 SGDLS, CDR2 YYNGEE. Trimming pared 0 bases from V and 3 bases from J, leaving 9 bases between. This CDR3 is built from 15 residues. This CDR3 is CASSVGLTHTGELFF. The CDR3 DNA sequence: TGTGCCAGCAGCGTAGGTCTCACCCACACCGGGGAGCTGTTTTTT. Full variable domain (remainder filled in from reference TRBV9 and TRBJ2-2): DSGVTQTPKHLITATGQRVTLRCSPRSGDLSVYWYQQSLDQGLQFLIQYYNGEERAKGNILERFSAQQFPDLHSELNLSSLELGDSALYFCASSVGLTHTGELFFGEGSRLTVL.

The rearrangement links TRBV28 to TRBJ2-1, with 8 bases aligning to TRBD2. The CDR3 spans 18 residues. CDR1 MDHEN and CDR2 SYDVKM come from the germline V gene. Trimming removed 6 bases from V and 0 bases from J; junction bases left unmatched: 13. Here the CDR3 DNA reads TGTGCCAGCAGCCCGAACAAGCGGGAGTGGTTCTCCTACAATGAGCAGTTCTTC. Translating it yields CASSPNKREWFSYNEQFF. Complete variable domain (other parts from reference TRBV28 and TRBJ2-1): DVKVTQSSRYLVKRTGEKVFLECVQDMDHENMFWYRQDPGLGLRLIYFSYDVKMKEKGDIPEGYSVSREKKERFSLILESASTNQTSMYLCASSPNKREWFSYNEQFFGPGTRLTVL.

The J gene is TRBJ1-2, the V gene TRBV9; D gene ambiguous. Deletions cut 4 bases from V and 3 bases from J, with 13 bases between. The CDR3 is 14 amino acids. Germline V lookup: CDR1 SGDLS, CDR2 YYNGEE. The CDR3 sequence: CASSPGSNYYGYTF. The DNA of the CDR3 is TGTGCCAGCAGCCCCGGGAGTAACTACTATGGCTACACCTTC.

This clone was recorded a few times. The CDR3 nucleotides read TGTGCCAGCAGCTCCTTTGAGGACAGGGGATGGACTGAAGCTTTCTTT. Translating gives CASSSFEDRGWTEAFF. The chain couples TRBV7-6 to TRBJ1-1, with 9 bases that match TRBD1. Germline CDR1 and CDR2: SGHVS and FNYEAQ. The V segment lost 4 bases and the J segment 5 bases; nucleotides outside the gene matches: 11. This CDR3 region has 16 residues.

This rearrangement joins TRBV14 to TRBJ2-5; maybe TRBD2 (5 bases). Germline-derived CDR1 and CDR2 are SGHDN and FVKESK. Between the trimmed V and J ends, which lost 1 base and 2 bases, there was a span of 11 bases. CDR3 length equals 15 residues. The CDR3 loop reads CASSQALGAQETQYF. The DNA of the CDR3 is TGTGCCAGCAGCCAAGCCCTGGGAGCGCAAGAGACCCAGTACTTC.

The rearrangement links TRBV15 to TRBJ1-1, with TRBD1 matching 7 bases. Germline loops: CDR1 LNHNV, CDR2 YYDKDF (reference sequence). The V gene end was trimmed by 5 bases and the J gene end by 1 base; junction bases not matched to a gene: 4. CDR3 length: 14 amino acids. CDR3 residues: CATSPRTGNTEAFF. The CDR3 nucleotides read TGTGCCACCAGCCCTCGGACAGGGAACACTGAAGCTTTCTTT.

This chain's CDR3 is CASSRDTGELFF. The CDR3 bases are TGTGCCAGCAGTCGTGACACCGGGGAGCTGTTTTTT. V usage is TRBV6-6 and J usage is TRBJ2-2, with no clear D. Per the germline V gene, CDR1 is MNHNY and CDR2 is SVGAGI (reference sequence). V lost 5 bases to trimming and J lost 3 bases, with 4 bases between them. The CDR3 has 12 amino acids.